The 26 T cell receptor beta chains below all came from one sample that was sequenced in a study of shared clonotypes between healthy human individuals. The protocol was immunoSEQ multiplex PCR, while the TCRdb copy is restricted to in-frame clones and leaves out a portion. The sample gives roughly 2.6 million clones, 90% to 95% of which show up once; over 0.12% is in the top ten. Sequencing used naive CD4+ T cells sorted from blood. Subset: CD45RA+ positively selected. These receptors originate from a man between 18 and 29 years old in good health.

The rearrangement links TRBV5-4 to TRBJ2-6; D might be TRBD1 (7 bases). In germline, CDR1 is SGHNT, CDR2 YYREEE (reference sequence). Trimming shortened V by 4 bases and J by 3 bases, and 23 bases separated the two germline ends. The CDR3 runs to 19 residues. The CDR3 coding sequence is TGTGCCAGCAGCCTGGAACAGGGGACCATCGGGAGTGGGGCCAACGTCCTGACTTTC. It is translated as CASSLEQGTIGSGANVLTF.

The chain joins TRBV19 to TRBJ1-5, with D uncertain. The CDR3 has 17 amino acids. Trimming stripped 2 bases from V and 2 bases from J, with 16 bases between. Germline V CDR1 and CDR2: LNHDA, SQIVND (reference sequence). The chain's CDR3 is CASSILPVAAGNQPQHF. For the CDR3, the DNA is TGTGCCAGTAGTATACTCCCTGTAGCCGCGGGCAATCAGCCCCAGCATTTT. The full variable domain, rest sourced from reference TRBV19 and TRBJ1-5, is DGGITQSPKYLFRKEGQNVTLSCEQNLNHDAMYWYRQDPGQGLRLIYYSQIVNDFQKGDIAEGYSVSREKKESFPLTVTSAQKNPTAFYLCASSILPVAAGNQPQHFGDGTRLSIL.

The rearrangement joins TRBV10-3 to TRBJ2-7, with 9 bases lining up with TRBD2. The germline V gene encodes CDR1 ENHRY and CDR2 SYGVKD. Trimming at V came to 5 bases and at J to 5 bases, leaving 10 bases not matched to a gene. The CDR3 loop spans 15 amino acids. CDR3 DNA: TGTGCCATCAGTATATCCGGGACTAGCATCGACGAGCAGTACTTC. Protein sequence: CAISISGTSIDEQYF.

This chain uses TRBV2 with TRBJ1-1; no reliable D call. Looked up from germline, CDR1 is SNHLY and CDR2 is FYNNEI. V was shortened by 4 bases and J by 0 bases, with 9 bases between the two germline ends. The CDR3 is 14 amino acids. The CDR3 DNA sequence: TGTGCCAGCAGTGCCGGGGTAGTGAACACTGAAGCTTTCTTT. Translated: CASSAGVVNTEAFF.

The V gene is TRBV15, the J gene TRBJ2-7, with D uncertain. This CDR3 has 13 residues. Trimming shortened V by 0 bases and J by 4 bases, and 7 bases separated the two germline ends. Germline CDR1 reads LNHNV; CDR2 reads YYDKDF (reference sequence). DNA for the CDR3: TGTGCCACCAGCAGAGAGGTTGAGTACGAGCAGTACTTC. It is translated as CATSREVEYEQYF.

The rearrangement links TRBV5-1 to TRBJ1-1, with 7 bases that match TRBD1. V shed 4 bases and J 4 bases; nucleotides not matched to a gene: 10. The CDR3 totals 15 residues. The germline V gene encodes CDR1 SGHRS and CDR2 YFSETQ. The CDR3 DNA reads TGCGCCAGCAGCATGGACCCCTCAGGGGGCACTGAAGCTTTCTTT. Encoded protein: CASSMDPSGGTEAFF.

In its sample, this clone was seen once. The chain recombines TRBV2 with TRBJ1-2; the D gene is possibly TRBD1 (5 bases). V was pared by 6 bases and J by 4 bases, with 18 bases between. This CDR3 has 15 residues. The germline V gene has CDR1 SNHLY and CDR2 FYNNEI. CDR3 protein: CASSLREISGYGYTF. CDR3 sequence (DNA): TGTGCCAGCAGCCTCAGGGAAATCAGTGGCTATGGCTACACCTTC.

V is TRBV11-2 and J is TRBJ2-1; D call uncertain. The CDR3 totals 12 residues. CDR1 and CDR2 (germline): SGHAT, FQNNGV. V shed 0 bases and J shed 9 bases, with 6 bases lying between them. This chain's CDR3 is CASSLEWSEQFF. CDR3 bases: TGTGCCAGCAGCTTAGAGTGGAGTGAGCAGTTCTTC.

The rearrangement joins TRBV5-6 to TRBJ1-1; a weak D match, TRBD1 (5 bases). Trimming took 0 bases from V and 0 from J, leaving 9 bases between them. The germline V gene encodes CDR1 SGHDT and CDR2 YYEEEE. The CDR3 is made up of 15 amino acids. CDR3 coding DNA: TGTGCCAGCAGCTTGGAGCAGGGTCTGAACACTGAAGCTTTCTTT. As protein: CASSLEQGLNTEAFF. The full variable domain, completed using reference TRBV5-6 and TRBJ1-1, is DAGVTQSPTHLIKTRGQQVTLRCSPKSGHDTVSWYQQALGQGPQFIFQYYEEEERQRGNFPDRFSGHQFPNYSSELNVNALLLGDSALYLCASSLEQGLNTEAFFGQGTRLTVV.

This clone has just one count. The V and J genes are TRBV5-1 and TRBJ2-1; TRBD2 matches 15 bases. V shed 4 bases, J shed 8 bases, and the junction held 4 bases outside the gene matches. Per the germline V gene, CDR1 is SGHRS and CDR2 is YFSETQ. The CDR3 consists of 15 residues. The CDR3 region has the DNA TGCGCCAGCAGCACGGGACTAGCGGGAGGAGATGAGCAGTTCTTC. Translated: CASSTGLAGGDEQFF. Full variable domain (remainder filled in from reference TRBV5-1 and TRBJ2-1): KAGVTQTPRYLIKTRGQQVTLSCSPISGHRSVSWYQQTPGQGLQFLFEYFSETQRNKGNFPGRFSGRQFSNSRSEMNVSTLELGDSALYLCASSTGLAGGDEQFFGPGTRLTVL.

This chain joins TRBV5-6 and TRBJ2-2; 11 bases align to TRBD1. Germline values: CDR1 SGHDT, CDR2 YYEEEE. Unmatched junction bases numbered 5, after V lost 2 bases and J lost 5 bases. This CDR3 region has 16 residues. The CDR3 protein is CASSFLDRGQTGELFF. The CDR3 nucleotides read TGTGCCAGCAGCTTTCTGGACAGGGGGCAGACCGGGGAGCTGTTTTTT.

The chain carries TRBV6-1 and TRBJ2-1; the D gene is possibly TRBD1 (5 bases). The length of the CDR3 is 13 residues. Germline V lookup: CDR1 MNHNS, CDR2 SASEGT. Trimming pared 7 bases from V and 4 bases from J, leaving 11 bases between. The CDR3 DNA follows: TGTGCCAGCACCGGACAAAAATACAATGAGCAGTTCTTC. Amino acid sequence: CASTGQKYNEQFF.

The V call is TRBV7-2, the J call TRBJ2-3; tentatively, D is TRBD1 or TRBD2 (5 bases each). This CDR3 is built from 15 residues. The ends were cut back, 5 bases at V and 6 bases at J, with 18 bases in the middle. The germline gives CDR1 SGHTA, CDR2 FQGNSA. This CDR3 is CASSLGLLGEDTQYF. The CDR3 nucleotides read TGTGCCAGCAGCCTGGGATTACTAGGGGAGGATACGCAGTATTTT.

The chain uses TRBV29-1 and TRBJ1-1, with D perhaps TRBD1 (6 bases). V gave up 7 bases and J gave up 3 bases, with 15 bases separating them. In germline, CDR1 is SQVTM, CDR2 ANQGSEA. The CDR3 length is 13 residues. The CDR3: CSAQGQRYTEAFF. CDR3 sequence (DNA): TGCAGCGCTCAAGGACAGAGGTACACTGAAGCTTTCTTT.

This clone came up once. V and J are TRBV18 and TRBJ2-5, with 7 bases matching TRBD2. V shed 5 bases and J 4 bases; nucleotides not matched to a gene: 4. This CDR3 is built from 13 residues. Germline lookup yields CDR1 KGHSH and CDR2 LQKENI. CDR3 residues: CASSVLATETQYF. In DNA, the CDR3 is TGTGCCAGCTCAGTACTAGCGACAGAGACCCAGTACTTC.

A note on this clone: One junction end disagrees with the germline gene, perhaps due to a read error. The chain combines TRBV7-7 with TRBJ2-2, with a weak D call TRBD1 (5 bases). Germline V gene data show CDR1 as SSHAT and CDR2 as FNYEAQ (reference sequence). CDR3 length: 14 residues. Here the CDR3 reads CASSLTGNTGELFF. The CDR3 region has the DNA TGTGCTAGCAGCTTAACAGGGAACACCGGGGAGCTGTTTTTT.

The CDR3 region is CASSLAPGQANYGYTF. The DNA of the CDR3 is TGTGCCAGCAGCTTAGCCCCGGGACAGGCTAACTATGGCTACACCTTC. The rearrangement joins TRBV7-9 to TRBJ1-2, with 8 bases matching TRBD1. After removal of 0 bases from V and 0 bases from J, the junction contained 3 bases not matched to a gene. This CDR3 comprises 16 residues. The germline CDR1 and CDR2 sequences are SEHNR and FQNEAQ (reference sequence).

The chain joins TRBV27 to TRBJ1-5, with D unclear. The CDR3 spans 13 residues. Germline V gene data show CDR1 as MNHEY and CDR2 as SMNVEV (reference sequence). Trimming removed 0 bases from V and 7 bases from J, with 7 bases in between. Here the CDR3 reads CASSLSSRQPQHF. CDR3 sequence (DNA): TGTGCCAGCAGTTTATCTTCGCGCCAGCCCCAGCATTTT.

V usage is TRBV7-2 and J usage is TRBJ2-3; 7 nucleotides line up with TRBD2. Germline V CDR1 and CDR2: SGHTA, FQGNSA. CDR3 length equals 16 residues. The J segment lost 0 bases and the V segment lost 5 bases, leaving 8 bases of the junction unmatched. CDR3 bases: TGTGCCAGCAGCCACCTAGCGGAAAAGAGCACAGATACGCAGTATTTT. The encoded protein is CASSHLAEKSTDTQYF.

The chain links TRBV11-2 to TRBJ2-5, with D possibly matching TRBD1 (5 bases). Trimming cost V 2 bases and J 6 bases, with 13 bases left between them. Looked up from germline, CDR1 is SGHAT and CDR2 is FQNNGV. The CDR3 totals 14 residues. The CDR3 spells CASSLLWGGQTQYF. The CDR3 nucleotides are TGTGCCAGCAGCTTACTTTGGGGCGGTCAGACCCAGTACTTC.

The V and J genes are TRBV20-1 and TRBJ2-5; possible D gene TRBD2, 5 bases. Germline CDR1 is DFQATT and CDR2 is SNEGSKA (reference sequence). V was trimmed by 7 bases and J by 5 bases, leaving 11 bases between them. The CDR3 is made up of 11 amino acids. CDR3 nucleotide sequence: TGCAGTGTAGTGGGGAGTGAGACCCAGTACTTC. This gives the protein CSVVGSETQYF.

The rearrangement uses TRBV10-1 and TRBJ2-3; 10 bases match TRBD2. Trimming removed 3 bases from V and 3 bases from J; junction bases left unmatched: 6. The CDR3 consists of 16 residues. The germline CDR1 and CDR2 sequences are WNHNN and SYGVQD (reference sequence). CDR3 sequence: CASSDPVAGGTDTQYF. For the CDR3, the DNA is TGCGCCAGCAGTGATCCCGTAGCGGGAGGAACAGATACGCAGTATTTT.

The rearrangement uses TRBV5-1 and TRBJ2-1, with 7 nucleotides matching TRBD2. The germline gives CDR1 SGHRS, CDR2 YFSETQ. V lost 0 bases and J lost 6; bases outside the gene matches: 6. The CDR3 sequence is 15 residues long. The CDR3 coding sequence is TGCGCCAGCAGCTTGGTCGCGGGACTACCCAATGAGCAGTTCTTC. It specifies CASSLVAGLPNEQFF.

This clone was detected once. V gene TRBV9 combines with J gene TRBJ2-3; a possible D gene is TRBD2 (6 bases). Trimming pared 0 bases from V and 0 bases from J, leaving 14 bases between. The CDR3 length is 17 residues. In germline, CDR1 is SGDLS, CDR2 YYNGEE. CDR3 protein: CASSVVGSGISTDTQYF. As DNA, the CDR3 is TGTGCCAGCAGCGTAGTGGGTAGCGGAATAAGCACAGATACGCAGTATTTT.

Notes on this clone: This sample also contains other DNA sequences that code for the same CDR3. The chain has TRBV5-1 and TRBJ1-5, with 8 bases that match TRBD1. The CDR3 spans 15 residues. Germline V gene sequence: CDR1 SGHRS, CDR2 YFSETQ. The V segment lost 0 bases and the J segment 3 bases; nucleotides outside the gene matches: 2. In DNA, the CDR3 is TGCGCCAGCAGCTTGGGACAGGGGAACAATCAGCCCCAGCATTTT. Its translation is CASSLGQGNNQPQHF.

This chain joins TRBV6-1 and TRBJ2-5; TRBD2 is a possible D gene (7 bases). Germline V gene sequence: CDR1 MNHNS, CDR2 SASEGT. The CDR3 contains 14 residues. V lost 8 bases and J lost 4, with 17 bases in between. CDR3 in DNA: TGTGCCAGCGGTGGGGGGGCCTTAGGAGAGACCCAGTACTTC. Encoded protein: CASGGGALGETQYF.